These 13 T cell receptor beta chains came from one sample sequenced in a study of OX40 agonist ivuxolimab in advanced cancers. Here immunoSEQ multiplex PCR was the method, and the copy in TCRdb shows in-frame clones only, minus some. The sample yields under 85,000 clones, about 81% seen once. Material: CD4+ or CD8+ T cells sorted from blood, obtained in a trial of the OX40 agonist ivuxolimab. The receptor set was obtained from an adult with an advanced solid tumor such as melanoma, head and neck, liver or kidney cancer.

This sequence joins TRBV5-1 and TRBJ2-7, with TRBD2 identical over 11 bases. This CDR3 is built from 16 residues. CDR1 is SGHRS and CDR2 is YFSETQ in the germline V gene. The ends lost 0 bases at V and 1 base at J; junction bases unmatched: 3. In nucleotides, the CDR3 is TGCGCCAGCAGCTTGGGTCTAGCGGGGGGTTCCTACGAGCAGTACTTC. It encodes CASSLGLAGGSYEQYF. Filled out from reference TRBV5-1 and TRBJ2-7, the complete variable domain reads KAGVTQTPRYLIKTRGQQVTLSCSPISGHRSVSWYQQTPGQGLQFLFEYFSETQRNKGNFPGRFSGRQFSNSRSEMNVSTLELGDSALYLCASSLGLAGGSYEQYFGPGTRLTVT.

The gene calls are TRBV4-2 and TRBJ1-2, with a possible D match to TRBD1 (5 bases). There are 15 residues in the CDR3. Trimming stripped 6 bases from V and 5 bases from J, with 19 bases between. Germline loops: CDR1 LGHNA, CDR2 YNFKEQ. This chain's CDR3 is CASRPGRAGEYGYTF. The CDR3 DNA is TGTGCCAGCAGACCTGGAAGGGCGGGGGAGTATGGCTACACCTTC.

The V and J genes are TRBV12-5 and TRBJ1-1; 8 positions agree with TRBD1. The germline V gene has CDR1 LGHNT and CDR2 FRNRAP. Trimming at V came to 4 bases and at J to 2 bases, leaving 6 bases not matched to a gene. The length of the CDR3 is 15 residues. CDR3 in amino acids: CASGSMGQANTEAFF. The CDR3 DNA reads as TGTGCTAGTGGTTCGATGGGACAGGCCAACACTGAAGCTTTCTTT.

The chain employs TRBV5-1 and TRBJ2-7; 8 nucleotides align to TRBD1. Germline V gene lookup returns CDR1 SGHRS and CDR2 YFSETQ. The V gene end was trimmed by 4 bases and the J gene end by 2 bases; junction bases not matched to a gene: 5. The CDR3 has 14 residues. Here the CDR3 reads CASSEQGQAYEQYF. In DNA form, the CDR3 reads TGCGCCAGCAGCGAGCAGGGACAGGCCTACGAGCAGTACTTC.

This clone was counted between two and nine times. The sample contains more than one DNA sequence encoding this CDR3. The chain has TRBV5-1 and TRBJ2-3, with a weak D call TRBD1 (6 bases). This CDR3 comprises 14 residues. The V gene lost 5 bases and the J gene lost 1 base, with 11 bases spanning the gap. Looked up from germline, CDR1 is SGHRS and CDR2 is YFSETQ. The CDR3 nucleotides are TGCGCCAGCAGGCGCAGGGGAGGCACAGATACGCAGTATTTT. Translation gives CASRRRGGTDTQYF.

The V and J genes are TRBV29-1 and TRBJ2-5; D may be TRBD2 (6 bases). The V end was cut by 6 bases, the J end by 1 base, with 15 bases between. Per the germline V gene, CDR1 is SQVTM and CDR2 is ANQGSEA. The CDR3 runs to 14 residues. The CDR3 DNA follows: TGCAGCGTCCTCGGGACTGCGACCCAAGAGACCCAGTACTTC. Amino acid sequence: CSVLGTATQETQYF.

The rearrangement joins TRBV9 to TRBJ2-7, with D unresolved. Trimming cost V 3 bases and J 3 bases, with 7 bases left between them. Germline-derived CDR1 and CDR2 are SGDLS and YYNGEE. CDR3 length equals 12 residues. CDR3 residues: CASSANLYEQYF. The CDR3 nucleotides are TGTGCCAGCAGCGCGAATCTCTACGAGCAGTACTTC. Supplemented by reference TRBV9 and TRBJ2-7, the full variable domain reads DSGVTQTPKHLITATGQRVTLRCSPRSGDLSVYWYQQSLDQGLQFLIQYYNGEERAKGNILERFSAQQFPDLHSELNLSSLELGDSALYFCASSANLYEQYFGPGTRLTVT.

CDR3 coding DNA: TGTGCCAGCACCCCTACTCAAACTAGCGGGCGTGAGACCCAGTACTTC. It yields the protein CASTPTQTSGRETQYF. The V gene is TRBV5-4, the J gene TRBJ2-5; 9 nucleotides line up with TRBD2. Trimming took 6 bases from V and 5 from J; bases not matched to a gene: 14. This CDR3 comprises 16 residues. Germline CDR1 reads SGHNT; CDR2 reads YYREEE (reference sequence).

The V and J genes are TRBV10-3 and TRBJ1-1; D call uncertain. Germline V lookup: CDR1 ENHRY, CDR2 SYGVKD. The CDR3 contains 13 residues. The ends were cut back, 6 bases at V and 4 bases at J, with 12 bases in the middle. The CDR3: CAISTTQSTEAFF. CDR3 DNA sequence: TGTGCCATCAGCACCACACAAAGCACTGAAGCTTTCTTT.

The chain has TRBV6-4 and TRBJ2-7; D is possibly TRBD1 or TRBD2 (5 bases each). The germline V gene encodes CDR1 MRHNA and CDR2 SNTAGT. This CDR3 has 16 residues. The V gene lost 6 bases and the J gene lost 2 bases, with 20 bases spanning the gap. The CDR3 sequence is CASRGDPGAKTYEQYF. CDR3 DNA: TGTGCCAGCAGGGGGGACCCAGGCGCCAAGACCTACGAGCAGTACTTC.

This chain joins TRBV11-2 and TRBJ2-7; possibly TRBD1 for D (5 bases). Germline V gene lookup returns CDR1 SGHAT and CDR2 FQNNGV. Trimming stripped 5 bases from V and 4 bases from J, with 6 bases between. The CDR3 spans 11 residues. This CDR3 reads CASSRQYEQYF. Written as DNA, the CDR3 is TGTGCCAGCAGCCGACAGTACGAGCAGTACTTC.

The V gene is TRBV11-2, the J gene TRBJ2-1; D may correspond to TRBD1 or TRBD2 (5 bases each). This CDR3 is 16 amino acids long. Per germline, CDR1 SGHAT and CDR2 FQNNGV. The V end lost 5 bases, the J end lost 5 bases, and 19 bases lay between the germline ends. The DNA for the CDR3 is TGTGCCAGCAGCCCAGGGTGGAGGAAAACCCACAATGAGCAGTTCTTC. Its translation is CASSPGWRKTHNEQFF.

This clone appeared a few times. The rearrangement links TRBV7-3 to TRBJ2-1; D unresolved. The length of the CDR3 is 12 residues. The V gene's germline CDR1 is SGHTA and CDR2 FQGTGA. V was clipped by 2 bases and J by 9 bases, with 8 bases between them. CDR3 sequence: CASSLRGGEQFF. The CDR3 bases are TGTGCCAGCAGCTTACGCGGCGGTGAGCAGTTCTTC.